A single sample gave rise to the 28 T cell receptor beta chains below, sequenced in a study of T cell repertoires in cytomegalovirus infection. The antigens these receptors bind are not known. In TCRdb, the reads were re-called with MiXCR into one record per CDR3 protein. This sample has 700,000 to 850,000 distinct CDR3 sequences, with over 25% found just once. The starting material was cultured CD8+ T cells from PBMCs, obtained from culture after CMV antigen stimulation. These receptors all come from a human donor in good health (CMV status not recorded). Some clones in this sample may be carry-over from other donors' samples.

Comment on this clonotype: Being one base from a much bigger clone, this may be a read error. The chain joins TRBV7-8 to TRBJ2-3, with unresolved D. From germline, CDR1 is SGHVS and CDR2 FQNEAQ. The CDR3 totals 15 residues. The CDR3 DNA reads as TGTGCCAGCAACTTAGATTGGCAGAACGCAGATACGCAGTATTTT. It encodes CASNLDWQNADTQYF. Full variable domain (missing parts from reference TRBV7-8 and TRBJ2-3): GAGVSQSPRYKVAKRGQDVALRCDPISGHVSLFWYQQALGQGPEFLTYFQNEAQLDKSGLPSDRFFAERPEGSVSTLKIQRTQQEDSAVYLCASNLDWQNADTQYFGPGTRLTVL.

The chain uses TRBV4-1 and TRBJ2-1; D is unclear. The germline CDR1 and CDR2 sequences are MGHRA and YSYEKL. The V and J ends lost 0 bases and 8 bases respectively, with 11 bases between them. The CDR3 extends over 14 amino acids. CDR3 residues: CASSQEKGFDEQFF. The CDR3 region has the DNA TGCGCCAGCAGCCAAGAAAAGGGTTTCGATGAGCAGTTCTTC.

This clonotype was counted between two and nine times. This rearrangement joins TRBV10-2 to TRBJ2-7; 10 positions match TRBD1. The CDR3 is 15 residues long. V was pared by 10 bases and J by 3 bases, with 12 bases of the junction left unmatched. Germline values: CDR1 WSHSY, CDR2 SAAADI. The chain's CDR3 is CATQAGDRGVYEQYV. CDR3 nucleotides: TGCGCCACCCAAGCGGGGGACAGGGGAGTCTACGAGCAGTACGTC.

This clonotype appeared a few times. V usage is TRBV4-1 and J usage is TRBJ2-7; D is undetermined. Germline V CDR1 and CDR2: MGHRA, YSYEKL. The CDR3 is 15 amino acids. Deletions cut 3 bases from V and 0 bases from J, with 12 bases between. The CDR3 region is CASSQERLSSYEQYF. The CDR3 DNA reads TGCGCCAGCAGCCAGGAGAGGTTAAGCTCCTACGAGCAGTACTTC.

The chain carries TRBV7-2 and TRBJ2-7; D is uncertain. The ends were cut back, 2 bases at V and 0 bases at J, with 8 bases in the middle. From germline, CDR1 is SGHTA and CDR2 FQGNSA. The CDR3 runs to 14 residues. The CDR3 here is CASSLHGYSYEQYV. Written as DNA, the CDR3 is TGTGCCAGCAGCTTACACGGGTACTCCTACGAGCAGTACGTC.

This chain uses TRBV29-1 with TRBJ2-7, with 7 bases that match TRBD1. CDR1 and CDR2 from the germline V gene are SQVTM and ANQGSEA. V dropped 4 bases and J dropped 1; count of bases not matched to a gene: 4. The CDR3 runs 13 residues. The chain's CDR3 is CSVGQGQSYEQYF. CDR3 in DNA: TGCAGCGTTGGACAGGGACAATCCTACGAGCAGTACTTC.

About this clonotype itself: One junction end does not reproduce the germline sequence, and a read error may be involved. The chain recombines TRBV5-3 with TRBJ2-7; D could derive from TRBD1 or TRBD2 (5 bases each). TRBV5-3 is sorted into the ORF group, with uncertain function. The CDR3 loop spans 14 amino acids. The CDR3 reads CASSLASNRDERYF. The CDR3 DNA sequence: TGTGCCAGCAGCTTGGCAAGCAATCGGGACGAGCGGTACTTC.

This clonotype appeared a few times. This chain joins TRBV4-1 and TRBJ1-1; maybe TRBD1 (6 bases). There are 14 residues in the CDR3. Germline CDR1 MGHRA, CDR2 YSYEKL. V lost 4 bases to trimming and J lost 1 base, with 10 bases between them. Written as DNA, the CDR3 is TGCGCCAGCAGCCGGACAGCGTCGAACACTGAAGCTTTCTTT. Translation gives CASSRTASNTEAFF.

This clonotype was counted between two and nine times. The chain has TRBV4-2 and TRBJ2-5, with TRBD1 as a possible D gene (5 bases). The CDR3 length is 16 residues. Between the trimmed V and J ends, which lost 0 bases and 5 bases, there was a span of 16 bases. CDR1 and CDR2 from the germline V gene are LGHNA and YNFKEQ. This CDR3 reads CASSQDLPRTRETQYF. The DNA of the CDR3 is TGTGCCAGCAGCCAAGACCTTCCCCGGACAAGGGAGACCCAGTACTTC.

The rearrangement uses TRBV6-6 and TRBJ2-1, with 11 positions matching TRBD1. The junction had 7 bases not matched to a gene; V was cut back by 6 bases and J by 3 bases. The CDR3 extends over 16 amino acids. The germline gives CDR1 MNHNY, CDR2 SVGAGI (reference sequence). CDR3 region: CASRVRTGGFYNEQFF. The CDR3 DNA follows: TGTGCCAGCAGGGTGCGGACAGGGGGCTTCTACAATGAGCAGTTCTTC.

The rearrangement links TRBV19 to TRBJ1-2; TRBD1 agrees at 7 bases. Germline assignment: CDR1 LNHDA and CDR2 SQIVND (reference sequence). The junction had 9 bases not matched to a gene; V was cut back by 1 base and J by 4 bases. The CDR3 contains 16 residues. Here the CDR3 reads CASSIVRDSSIYGYTF. The CDR3 DNA sequence: TGTGCCAGTAGTATAGTCCGGGACAGTTCGATCTATGGCTACACCTTC. Together with reference TRBV19 and TRBJ1-2, the CDR3 gives the full variable domain: DGGITQSPKYLFRKEGQNVTLSCEQNLNHDAMYWYRQDPGQGLRLIYYSQIVNDFQKGDIAEGYSVSREKKESFPLTVTSAQKNPTAFYLCASSIVRDSSIYGYTFGSGTRLTVV.

The V gene is TRBV6-6, the J gene TRBJ1-1; 7 bases match TRBD1. V was pared by 5 bases and J by 4 bases, with 7 bases of the junction left unmatched. Germline CDR1 MNHNY, CDR2 SVGAGI (reference sequence). The CDR3 loop spans 14 amino acids. This CDR3 reads CASSLTGSPTEAFF. The CDR3 bases are TGTGCCAGCAGTCTGACAGGGAGTCCCACTGAAGCTTTCTTT.

CDR3 protein: CASSLARASEQFF. The CDR3 region has the DNA TGTGCCAGCAGTTTGGCGCGGGCCTCCGAGCAGTTCTTC. This rearrangement joins TRBV12-3 or TRBV12-4 to TRBJ2-1, with D possibly matching TRBD2 (5 bases). The CDR3 has 13 residues. V lost 3 bases and J 10 bases, leaving 13 bases between the germline ends.

The rearrangement links TRBV7-3 to TRBJ2-3, with a possible D match to TRBD2 (6 bases). From germline, CDR1 is SGHTA and CDR2 FQGTGA. This CDR3 comprises 20 residues. V was cut by 5 bases and J by 2 bases, with 29 bases left in between. CDR3 in amino acids: CASSRHGEFVGADYTDTQYF. CDR3 bases: TGTGCCAGCAGCCGACACGGAGAATTCGTAGGGGCGGACTACACAGATACGCAGTATTTT.

The gene calls are TRBV7-9 and TRBJ1-2; 7 bases map to TRBD1. The CDR3 is made up of 15 amino acids. The germline gives CDR1 SEHNR, CDR2 FQNEAQ (reference sequence). Trimming took 5 bases from V and 0 from J; bases not matched to a gene: 6. The CDR3 DNA reads TGTGCCAGCAGCCAAACAGGGGACCCTAACTATGGCTACACCTTC. It is translated as CASSQTGDPNYGYTF.

The chain recombines TRBV7-2 with TRBJ1-1; 9 bases are shared with TRBD1. The CDR3 is 15 residues long. V dropped 8 bases and J dropped 1; count of bases not matched to a gene: 8. Per the germline V gene, CDR1 is SGHTA and CDR2 is FQGNSA. Here the CDR3 reads CASPRQGVGNTEAFF. CDR3 nucleotide sequence: TGTGCCAGCCCAAGACAGGGGGTTGGGAACACTGAAGCTTTCTTT.

This clonotype was recorded many times. V gene TRBV7-2 combines with J gene TRBJ1-5; D is ambiguous. Per the germline V gene, CDR1 is SGHTA and CDR2 is FQGNSA. CDR3 length: 16 residues. V was shortened by 1 base and J by 0 bases, with 10 bases between the two germline ends. CDR3 sequence reads: CASSLGFRYSNQPQHF. The DNA for the CDR3 is TGTGCCAGCAGCTTAGGGTTCCGGTATAGCAATCAGCCCCAGCATTTT.

The chain employs TRBV5-1 and TRBJ2-5; no definite D call. The V end was cut by 1 base, the J end by 5 bases, with 15 bases between. The CDR3 runs 15 residues. CDR1 is SGHRS and CDR2 is YFSETQ in the germline V gene. CDR3 loop: CASSLIGPAQETQYF. CDR3 DNA: TGCGCCAGCAGCTTGATCGGACCGGCCCAGGAGACCCAGTACTTC.

This clonotype was detected only once. The CDR3 here is CASSFERGPITEAFF. The CDR3 region has the DNA TGTGCCAGCAGTTTTGAGAGGGGGCCGATCACTGAAGCTTTCTTT. V is TRBV5-8 and J is TRBJ1-1; TRBD1 matches 7 bases. This CDR3 has 15 amino acids. Germline V gives CDR1 SGHTS, CDR2 YDEGEE. V was clipped by 5 bases and J by 4 bases; unmatched bases: 11.

The chain combines TRBV27 with TRBJ2-5; 7 nucleotides agree with TRBD2. V trimming: 4 bases; J trimming: 2 bases; junction bases outside the gene matches: 7. The CDR3 extends over 15 amino acids. Looked up from germline, CDR1 is MNHEY and CDR2 is SMNVEV (reference sequence). In nucleotides, the CDR3 is TGTGCCAGCAGTTCCACCCTAGCGGCTCAAGAGACCCAGTACTTC. It specifies CASSSTLAAQETQYF.

The table lists this clonotype with a few counts. This chain connects TRBV4-3 to TRBJ1-2; TRBD1 agrees at 7 bases. The trim removed 3 bases at V and 5 bases at J, leaving 6 bases unmatched. CDR1 LGHNA and CDR2 YSLEER come from the germline V gene. CDR3 length: 14 residues. The CDR3 here is CASSQGGGGYGYTF. The DNA for the CDR3 is TGCGCCAGCAGCCAGGGAGGGGGCGGGTATGGCTACACCTTC.

This clonotype has a handful of counts. The chain is built from TRBV6-1 and TRBJ2-5; TRBD2 agrees at 8 bases. This CDR3 has 15 amino acids. Trimming took 4 bases from V and 5 from J; bases not matched to a gene: 9. In germline, CDR1 is MNHNS, CDR2 SASEGT. The CDR3 DNA sequence: TGTGCCAGCAGTGGGGGACTAGGGTTTGCTGAGACCCAGTACTTC. Amino acid sequence: CASSGGLGFAETQYF.

The chain has TRBV4-1 and TRBJ1-1; the D is unclear. Germline V gene sequence: CDR1 MGHRA, CDR2 YSYEKL. This CDR3 is 11 amino acids long. V was pared by 5 bases and J by 9 bases, with 10 bases between. The CDR3 sequence: CASSGSRKAFF. CDR3 sequence (DNA): TGCGCCAGCAGCGGCAGCAGAAAAGCTTTCTTT.

About this clonotype: This may arise from a read error, as a much more abundant clone is one base away. V is TRBV7-2 and J is TRBJ2-2; 7 positions agree with TRBD1. CDR3 length equals 17 residues. Germline V CDR1 and CDR2: SGHTA, FQGNSA. The CDR3 reads CVSSEEPGQILAGELFF. The CDR3 DNA sequence: TGTGTCAGCAGCGAAGAACCGGGACAGATTTTAGCCGGGGAGCTGTTTTTT.

This clonotype was seen only a few times. The CDR3 sequence is CASRSGLAGTDTQYF. The CDR3 DNA sequence: TGTGCCAGCAGATCGGGACTAGCGGGGACAGATACGCAGTATTTT. The chain combines TRBV28 with TRBJ2-3; 13 nucleotides align to TRBD2. This CDR3 region has 15 residues. The V segment lost 6 bases and the J segment 3 bases; nucleotides outside the gene matches: 3. Germline CDR1 and CDR2: MDHEN and SYDVKM.

The chain uses TRBV11-3 and TRBJ1-1; D gene unclear. The CDR3 is made up of 14 amino acids. With 0 bases removed from V and 5 bases from J, the gap between germline ends came to 10 bases. CDR1 and CDR2 (germline): SGHNT, YENEEA. This CDR3 reads CASSLDRYETEAFF. The CDR3 bases are TGTGCCAGCAGCTTAGACCGTTACGAAACTGAAGCTTTCTTT.

The V gene is TRBV12-3 or TRBV12-4, the J gene TRBJ1-1; the D gene is possibly TRBD1 (6 bases). There are 15 residues in the CDR3. V was shortened by 6 bases and J by 5 bases, with 19 bases between the two germline ends. CDR3 sequence reads: CASRGDRGRGTEAFF. The CDR3, as DNA: TGTGCCAGCAGGGGAGATCGGGGGCGCGGAACTGAAGCTTTCTTT.

The chain combines TRBV6-5 with TRBJ2-5; D may be TRBD2 (6 bases). The CDR3 is 15 residues long. Germline CDR1 is MNHEY and CDR2 is SVGAGI. The V gene lost 4 bases and the J gene lost 5 bases, with 17 bases spanning the gap. The CDR3 here is CASSSGLRSMETQYF. The CDR3 region has the DNA TGTGCCAGCAGTTCGGGACTTCGTAGTATGGAGACCCAGTACTTC.